This TCR beta chain was found in a study of blood T cell repertoires in COVID-19. On this clone itself: The sample holds other DNA sequences that translate to the same CDR3.

In the authors' workflow: The authors estimated nucleated cell counts from reference gene primer amplification. Only in-frame clones appear in the TCRdb table, and some are missing; sequencing was by immunoSEQ multiplex PCR. D and trimming come from the DNA, and the V and J calls and clone size come from that table. Of about 410,000 clones listed, about nine tenths are singletons. Germline V lookup: CDR1 SGHRS, CDR2 YFSETQ. This CDR3 spans 13 amino acids. The J segment lost 3 bases and the V segment lost 3 bases, leaving 2 bases of the junction unmatched. This sequence was found in a middle-aged woman with COVID-19, enrolled during active disease. The source material was peripheral blood. This chain links TRBV5-1 with TRBJ2-7, with 8 bases that match TRBD1. CDR3 sequence: CASSSGGDYEQYF. CDR3 DNA sequence: TGCGCCAGCAGCTCAGGGGGCGACTACGAGCAGTACTTC. Full variable domain (missing parts from reference TRBV5-1 and TRBJ2-7): KAGVTQTPRYLIKTRGQQVTLSCSPISGHRSVSWYQQTPGQGLQFLFEYFSETQRNKGNFPGRFSGRQFSNSRSEMNVSTLELGDSALYLCASSSGGDYEQYFGPGTRLTVT.